This paragraph reports one TCR beta chain. What this receptor recognizes is not known. No quality values exist for individual bases; no much larger clone is one base distant. TCR beta CDR3 regions were sequenced at survey depth on the immunoSEQ platform. The QIAamp DNA micro kit was used to extract genomic DNA from every cultured and uncultured CD8+ T cell population. Per the source publication's procedure: Samples with fewer than 5,000 productive reads were excluded, resulting in the removal of about 6% of the 75 HIV peptide-stimulated cultures. A MANAFEST web app trimmed sequences to CDR3 and removed nonproductive sequences, CDR3s under 5 amino acids, and those not starting C or ending F/W. To count as antigen-specific, a clonotype had to be expanded in at least 2 of 3 replicates compared with the no-peptide control at FDR 0.01, and only within one epitope family. In addition, a specific clonotype needed a frequency at least fivefold higher than in wells stimulated with peptides from other epitope families. TCRdb's version of the immuneACCESS table is confined to in-frame rearrangements and falls short of the full clone set. An unresolved V gene accounts for under half of the shortfall where checked; the remainder is of unknown origin. V and J calls and clone size are as listed in that table; D and trimming were resolved from the DNA. The sample profile shows several thousand clones; 50% to 70% of them were found once. 44% of the sample rests with the top ten.

The data belong to a study of CD8 T cell repertoires and HIV-1 epitope variants (dated by TCRdb to the early 2020s). Background for the entire study: Twenty-five peptides representing autologous and known Gag and Nef epitope variants were each used to stimulate T cells in separate culture wells. Three Gag epitope families and Nef HW9 and YT9 were included among the tested epitopes. The control conditions were a CMV, EBV and flu peptide pool, the Ebola AY9 epitope as a negative control, and a well with no peptide. T cells were enriched using the EasySep Human T Cell Enrichment Kit and then co-cultured with an equal number of autologous T cell-negative cells acting as antigen-presenting cells. An aliquot of 1M T cells was set aside as an uncultured baseline condition, separate from the approximately 80 T cell cultures. The cultures were grown for approximately 9 days in IMDM with gentamicin, and half of the media was changed on days 3 and 7 with IL-2, IL-7 and IL-15 added. A total of around 83 T cell cultures were run, with each culture condition performed in triplicate except for one peptide, which was performed in duplicate. Summary of the overall study and its limitations: Only TCR beta chains were identified by the assay, and proliferation to antigen, not T cell function or cytokine profile, was indicated. Roughly 10 antigen-specific TCR beta clonotypes were identified, and roughly 6 of them appeared cross-reactive for autologous or known escape epitope variants. Several clonotypes recognized the Nef KF9 family and one clonotype recognized the HW9 family, while no responses to the TAALDMSHF plasma variant were seen.

V ends up 2 bases short and J 1 base short, with an unmatched junction base count of 0. The CDR3 runs 14 amino acids, cysteine and phenylalanine included. The only DNA kept is the CDR3, 42 bases in frame from the first base. The germline V gene supplies CDR1 SGHTA and CDR2 FQGTGA. The EasySep Human CD8+ T Cell Enrichment Kit was used on day 10 to isolate CD8+ T cells from every culture. The source is a male donor with HIV. The source material was cultured CD8+ T cells derived from PBMCs. The sequence is built from TRBV7-3 and TRBJ1-1; 8 middle bases align to TRBD1. CDR3 protein: CASSLQGANTEAFF. The DNA sequence reads TGTGCCAGCAGCTTACAGGGGGCGAACACTGAAGCTTTCTTT.